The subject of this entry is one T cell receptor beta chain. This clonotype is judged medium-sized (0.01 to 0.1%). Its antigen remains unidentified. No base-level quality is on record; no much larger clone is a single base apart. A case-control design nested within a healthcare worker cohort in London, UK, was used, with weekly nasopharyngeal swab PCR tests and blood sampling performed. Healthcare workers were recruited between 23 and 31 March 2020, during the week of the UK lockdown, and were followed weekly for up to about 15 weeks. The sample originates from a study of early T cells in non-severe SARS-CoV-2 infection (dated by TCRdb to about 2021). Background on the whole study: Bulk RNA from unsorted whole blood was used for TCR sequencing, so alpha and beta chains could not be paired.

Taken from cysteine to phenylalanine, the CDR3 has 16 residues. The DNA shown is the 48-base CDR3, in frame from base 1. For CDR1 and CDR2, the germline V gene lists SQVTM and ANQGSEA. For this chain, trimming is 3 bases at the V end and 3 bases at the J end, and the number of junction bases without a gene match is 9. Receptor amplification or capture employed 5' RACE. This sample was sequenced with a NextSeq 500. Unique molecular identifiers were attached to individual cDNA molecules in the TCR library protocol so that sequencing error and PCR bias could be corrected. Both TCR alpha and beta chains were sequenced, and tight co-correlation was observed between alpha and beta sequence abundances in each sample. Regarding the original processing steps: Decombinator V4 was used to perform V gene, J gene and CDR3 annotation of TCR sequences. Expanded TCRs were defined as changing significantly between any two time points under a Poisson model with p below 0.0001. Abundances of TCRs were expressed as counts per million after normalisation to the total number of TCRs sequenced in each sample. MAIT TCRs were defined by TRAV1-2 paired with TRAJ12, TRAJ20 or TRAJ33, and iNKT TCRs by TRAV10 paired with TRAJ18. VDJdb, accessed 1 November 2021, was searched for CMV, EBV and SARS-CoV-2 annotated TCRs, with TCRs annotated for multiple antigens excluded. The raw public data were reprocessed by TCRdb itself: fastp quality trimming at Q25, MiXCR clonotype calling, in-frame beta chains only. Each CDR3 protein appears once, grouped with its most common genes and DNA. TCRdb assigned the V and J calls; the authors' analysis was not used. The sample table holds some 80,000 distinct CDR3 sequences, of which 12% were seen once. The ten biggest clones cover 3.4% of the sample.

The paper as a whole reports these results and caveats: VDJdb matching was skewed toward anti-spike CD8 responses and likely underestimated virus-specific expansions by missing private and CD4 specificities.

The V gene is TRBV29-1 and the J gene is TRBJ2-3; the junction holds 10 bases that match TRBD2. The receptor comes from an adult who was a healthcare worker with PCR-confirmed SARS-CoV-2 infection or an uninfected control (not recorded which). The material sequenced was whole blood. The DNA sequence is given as TGCAGCGTTGAGGGGCTAGCGGGAGAATTAACAGATACGCAGTATTTT. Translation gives CSVEGLAGELTDTQYF.